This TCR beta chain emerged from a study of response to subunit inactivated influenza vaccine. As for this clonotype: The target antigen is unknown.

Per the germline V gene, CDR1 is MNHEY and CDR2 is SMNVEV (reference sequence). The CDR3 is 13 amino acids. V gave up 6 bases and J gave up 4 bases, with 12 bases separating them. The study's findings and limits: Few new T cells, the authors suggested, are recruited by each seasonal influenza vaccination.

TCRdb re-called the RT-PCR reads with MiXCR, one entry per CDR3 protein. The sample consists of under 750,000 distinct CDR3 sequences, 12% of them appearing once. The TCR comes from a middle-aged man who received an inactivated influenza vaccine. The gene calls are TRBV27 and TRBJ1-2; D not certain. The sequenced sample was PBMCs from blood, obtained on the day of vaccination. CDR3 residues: CASSFEGRYGYTF. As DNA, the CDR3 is TGTGCCAGCAGCTTTGAGGGCCGCTATGGCTACACCTTC.